This TCR beta chain originates from a study of blood T cell repertoires in COVID-19. Trimming took 3 bases from V and 15 from J; bases not matched to a gene: 20. Germline CDR1 and CDR2: SGDLS and YYNGEE. CDR3 length: 17 amino acids. The assay was immunoSEQ multiplex PCR, and TCRdb's table has in-frame clones only and misses some. Of about 15,000 clones listed, around 77% are singletons. The TCR originated in a human donor in a cohort sampled during active COVID-19. The gene calls are TRBV9 and TRBJ2-1; 11 nucleotides align to TRBD2. The sample comprised peripheral blood. The CDR3: CASSGGPETSGMRGPFF. CDR3 coding DNA: TGTGCCAGCAGCGGGGGGCCGGAGACTAGCGGGATGAGGGGTCCGTTCTTC.